This T cell receptor (beta chain) was identified during a study of blood T cell repertoires in COVID-19 (TCRdb year 2020). Turning to the overall study: The collaborator samples originated in the United States, Italy and Spain and spanned the acute and convalescent phases of COVID-19. A de-identified subject ID, COVID-19 status, age in years and sex were almost always included in the sample metadata. The material from the prospective study consisted of cDNA or gDNA derived from T cells, B-cell-depleted T cells, or PBMCs. A freely available public database, intended as a resource for researchers studying the immune response to SARS-CoV-2, is where the repertoires were released. Where available, HLA class I and class II types were obtained from metadata supplied by the sample provider rather than from assay-based typing. The samples were drawn from two sources: the first 160 participants of the ongoing ImmuneRACE study, and 1,200 or so subjects contributed by 6 global collaborators. The dataset comprised deeply sampled blood TCRbeta repertoires from subjects exposed to, actively infected with, or recovered from COVID-19.

Overall results and qualifications from the work: The amount of clinical and demographic metadata varied by source and participant and was provided uncurated.

A word on this clone: Its binding antigen is unknown. No qualities accompany the bases; no much larger clone lies one base away.

Enrolling through a virtual design, the prospective study's participants ranged in age from roughly 18 to 95 years and lived across 24 United States geographic areas. In the prospective study, cohorts were assigned on the basis of participant-reported clinical history obtained from a screening survey and a study questionnaire. Recovered participants in ImmuneRACE Cohort 3 were defined by two consecutive negative NP/OP PCR tests, clearance by a healthcare professional, or resolution of symptoms. In the prospective study, mobile phlebotomists collected whole blood, serum and a nasopharyngeal or oropharyngeal swab from each participant. Additional blood draws and questionnaires over a 2-month period could optionally be provided by prospective study participants. Before DNA extraction, blood samples from the prospective study were shipped at room temperature or frozen. TCRbeta CDR3 regions were amplified from genomic DNA by means of the immunoSEQ Assay, a bias-controlled multiplex PCR. The source study handled its data this way. The number of nucleated cells in each sample was estimated from the amplification of reference gene primers within the assay. Sequence reads were collapsed and filtered to measure the absolute abundance of every unique TCRbeta CDR3 rearrangement. Productive Simpson clonality was computed per sample as the square root of Simpson's diversity index over productive rearrangements. What TCRdb holds here is the immuneACCESS table cut down to in-frame rearrangements. Part of the clones is not present; checked against another copy, under half of the missing clones reflect an unresolved V gene, and the others are unexplained. The V and J calls and clone size were taken over from that table, and D and trimming were inferred from the DNA. The sample yields fewer than 400,000 clones; roughly 89% were counted once. Approximately 9.3% of the sample comes from the top ten.

Based on the germline V gene, the CDR1 and CDR2 sequences are SGHRS and YFSETQ. Taken from cysteine to phenylalanine, the CDR3 has 13 residues. The CDR3 DNA has 39 bases and is translated from base 1. Ends trimmed: V by 3 bases, J by 5 bases; bases unmatched to a gene: 4. The sample taken for sequencing was PBMCs or T cells enriched from blood (not recorded which). The chain links TRBV5-1 with TRBJ1-1, and 7 junctional nucleotides match TRBD1. This clonotype was obtained from a woman in her forties or fifties who had recovered from COVID-19. The nucleotides are TGCGCCAGCAGCTGGACAGGAACTACTGAAGCTTTCTTT. This gives the protein CASSWTGTTEAFF.